A selection of T cell receptor beta chains follows, all from one sample in a study of shared clonotypes between healthy human individuals. Some clones are missing from TCRdb's copy, which holds only in-frame ones; the method was immunoSEQ multiplex PCR. This table has about 1.1 million clones, around 82% appearing once. The sequenced material came from memory CD4+ T cells from PBMCs. Receptors originate from a man aged 18 to 29 in good health. Some clones in this sample may be carry-over from other donors' samples. Both conserved end residues are part of each CDR3. D genes are given only for firm matches. Size is stated for part of the rows, as once, few or many counts, or as a class when the clone is expanded.

CDR3aa: CASSQGPGADTQYF
CDR3nt: TGCGCCAGCAGCCAAGGACCCGGCGCAGATACGCAGTATTTT
v_gene: TRBV4-1
j_gene: TRBJ2-3
abundance: -
d_gene: -

CDR3aa: CASSERAQGIYGYTF
CDR3nt: TGTGCCAGCAGTGAACGTGCCCAGGGGATTTATGGCTACACCTTC
v_gene: TRBV2
j_gene: TRBJ1-2
abundance: many
d_gene: -

CDR3aa: CASSSKDRVGETQYF
CDR3nt: TGTGCCAGCAGCTCAAAGGACAGGGTGGGAGAGACCCAGTACTTC
v_gene: TRBV5-4
j_gene: TRBJ2-5
abundance: few
d_gene: TRBD1

CDR3aa: CSAAMIAADTQYF
CDR3nt: TGCAGCGCCGCGATGATAGCGGCAGATACGCAGTATTTT
v_gene: TRBV29-1
j_gene: TRBJ2-3
abundance: -
d_gene: -

CDR3aa: CASSLTGGGQPQHF
CDR3nt: TGTGCCAGCAGCCTTACGGGGGGAGGCCAGCCCCAGCATTTT
v_gene: TRBV9
j_gene: TRBJ1-5
abundance: -
d_gene: -

CDR3aa: CASSEAGTRYGYTF
CDR3nt: TGTGCCAGCAGTGAGGCGGGAACTAGGTATGGCTACACCTTC
v_gene: TRBV2
j_gene: TRBJ1-2
abundance: once
d_gene: -

CDR3aa: CASSFRQGRTDTQYF
CDR3nt: TGTGCCAGCAGTTTTAGACAGGGCCGGACAGATACGCAGTATTTT
v_gene: TRBV28
j_gene: TRBJ2-3
abundance: -
d_gene: TRBD1

CDR3aa: CASRLTGQEPTGELFF
CDR3nt: TGTGCCAGCAGGCTGACGGGACAGGAGCCGACCGGGGAGCTGTTTTTT
v_gene: TRBV7-3
j_gene: TRBJ2-2
abundance: -
d_gene: TRBD1

CDR3aa: CASSFGVAGGSEQYF
CDR3nt: TGTGCCAGCAGCTTCGGTGTAGCGGGAGGCTCCGAGCAGTACTTC
v_gene: TRBV5-6
j_gene: TRBJ2-7
abundance: -
d_gene: TRBD2

CDR3aa: CASSFFTGAYEQYF
CDR3nt: TGTGCCAGCAGTTTCTTTACAGGGGCCTACGAGCAGTACTTC
v_gene: TRBV6-1
j_gene: TRBJ2-7
abundance: -
d_gene: TRBD1